This is a list of T cell receptor beta chains from one sample in a study of T cell responses to AZD1222 COVID-19 vaccine. The data were produced by immunoSEQ multiplex PCR, yet TCRdb's version contains in-frame clones alone and is incomplete. The profile shows some 100,000 clones, more than 75% of them singletons. Here the sequenced sample was peripheral blood, taken on day 0 of AZD1222 vaccination. These receptors were taken from an adult in good health. Both conserved end residues are part of each CDR3. Fields, in order: clone size, J gene, V gene, CDR3 protein. Clone size, where shown, is once, few, many, or a class for clones that have expanded.

. | TRBJ1-3 | TRBV6-5 | CASSFHRAAGNTIYF
. | TRBJ2-7 | TRBV4-3 | CASSQGSLGYEQYF
. | TRBJ2-7 | TRBV3-1/TRBV3-2 | CASSLRGQTSYEQYF
. | TRBJ1-6 | TRBV5-4 | CASSLAQGANSPLHF
. | TRBJ2-2 | TRBV19 | CATSGMGTGELFF
once | TRBJ2-2 | TRBV5-4 | CASSSDRGRGGELFF
. | TRBJ1-1 | TRBV25-1 | CASSEIGDTEAFF
. | TRBJ2-1 | TRBV24-1 | CATSEALAGVINEQFF
. | TRBJ2-2 | TRBV25-1 | CASSRTTGGIHTGELFF
. | TRBJ2-5 | TRBV25-1 | CASTARGRETQYF
. | TRBJ1-6 | TRBV28 | CASSPGQGRFNSPLHF
. | TRBJ1-3 | TRBV7-9 | CASRQDVVSGNTIYF
. | TRBJ2-1 | TRBV5-4 | CASSLGGTWPFF
. | TRBJ1-6 | TRBV7-9 | CASSLAIRNSPLHF
. | TRBJ2-2 | TRBV10-3 | CAIRDGIPVGELFF
. | TRBJ1-3 | TRBV6-2/TRBV6-3 | CASRPTGASSGNTIYF
. | TRBJ1-2 | TRBV28 | CASSLTKGGYTF
. | TRBJ2-5 | TRBV4-1 | CASKRTGGETQYF
. | TRBJ1-3 | TRBV28 | CASSNRGRDGGNTIYF
. | TRBJ2-7 | TRBV6-2/TRBV6-3 | CASSYSIASGSLSSYEQYF
. | TRBJ2-1 | TRBV28 | CASSFGEGRAEQFF
. | TRBJ1-5 | TRBV15 | CATSAFRVGNQPQHF
. | TRBJ1-2 | TRBV19 | CASSARDRGIYHGYTF
once | TRBJ2-7 | TRBV27 | CASSRGGSGASYEQYF
. | TRBJ2-7 | TRBV7-2 | CASKKRTDYEQYF
few | TRBJ2-2 | TRBV6-6 | CASSALQGAGELFF
. | TRBJ2-1 | TRBV18 | CASSPRARDLNEQFF
. | TRBJ2-4 | TRBV7-2 | CASSKQTLAKNIQYF
. | TRBJ2-1 | TRBV19 | CASSEGLATYNEQFF
. | TRBJ1-4 | TRBV15 | CATSRAPGGVGTNEKLFF
. | TRBJ1-2 | TRBV7-9 | CASSLEQAGGYTF
. | TRBJ1-5 | TRBV3-1/TRBV3-2 | CASSQGGDRGVGNQPQHF
. | TRBJ1-1 | TRBV2 | CATKGDTEAFF
. | TRBJ2-7 | TRBV28 | CASRGQLVEQYF
. | TRBJ1-1 | TRBV29-1 | CSVQTEGARTEAFF
. | TRBJ1-5 | TRBV5-6 | CASSSAGGMGQPQHF
. | TRBJ2-3 | TRBV7-8 | CASSYFSVIAQYF
. | TRBJ1-4 | TRBV6-1 | CASSEYGGTNEKLFF
. | TRBJ2-7 | TRBV5-1 | CASSIDTGYEQYF
. | TRBJ1-5 | TRBV7-2 | CASSLAQSINQPQHF
. | TRBJ2-7 | TRBV6-2/TRBV6-3 | CASSSPPVRVQYF
. | TRBJ2-5 | TRBV7-2 | CASSLDPRAGGQETQYF